Shown below are 5 T cell receptor beta chains from a single sample sequenced in a study of beta chain features in type 1 diabetes (dated by TCRdb to 2016 to 2019). Library prep was done by the immunoSEQ multiplex PCR assay. All of the isolated RNA was reverse transcribed with the High Capacity cDNA Reverse Transcription Kit, so expressed TCRB transcripts were sequenced. TCRdb retrieved this table from immuneACCESS and kept in-frame rearrangements only. Not all clones are present; in checked studies, unresolved V genes account for under half, and no reason is known for the remainder. In this sample the table shows 200,000 to 250,000 clones, about 9.3% of which occur a single time. Just under 0.035% of the sample is in the top ten clones. The sequenced material came from naive CD4+ T cells from blood. The sample's cell subset or site label, decoded: true naive CD4+ T cells. These receptors were taken from a woman aged 18-35 years in good health.

This clone appeared a few times. The rearrangement uses TRBV30 and TRBJ2-1; 14 nucleotides agree with TRBD2. CDR1 is GTSNPN, CDR2 SVGIG, per germline (reference sequence). The CDR3 has 17 residues. After removal of 6 bases from V and 0 bases from J, the junction contained 7 bases not matched to a gene. This chain's CDR3 is CACQWTSGGSSYNEQFF. In nucleotides, the CDR3 is TGTGCCTGCCAATGGACTAGCGGGGGGAGCTCCTACAATGAGCAGTTCTTC. Complete variable domain (other parts from reference TRBV30 and TRBJ2-1): SQTIHQWPATLVQPVGSPLSLECTVEGTSNPNLYWYRQAAGRGLQLLFYSVGIGQISSEVPQNLSASRPQDRQFILSSKKLLLSDSGFYLCACQWTSGGSSYNEQFFGPGTRLTVL.

The chain recombines TRBV5-1 with TRBJ2-7; D is perhaps TRBD1 (6 bases). Germline V gene sequence: CDR1 SGHRS, CDR2 YFSETQ. V was trimmed by 0 bases and J by 5 bases, leaving 12 bases between them. The CDR3 length is 14 residues. CDR3 region: CASSLVQGGDEQYF. The CDR3 nucleotides are TGCGCCAGCAGCTTGGTACAGGGTGGGGACGAGCAGTACTTC.

This clone was recorded a few times. The chain joins TRBV6-5 to TRBJ1-2; 8 bases map to TRBD1. Germline CDR1 and CDR2: MNHEY and SVGAGI. This CDR3 spans 14 amino acids. The trim removed 5 bases at V and 1 base at J, leaving 3 bases unmatched. The CDR3 spells CASSQGQDNYGYTF. The CDR3 nucleotides read TGTGCCAGCAGTCAGGGACAGGATAACTATGGCTACACCTTC.

This chain joins TRBV25-1 and TRBJ1-1; D is possibly TRBD1 (6 bases). Germline values: CDR1 MGHDK, CDR2 SYGVNS. Deletions cut 3 bases from V and 6 bases from J, with 11 bases between. The CDR3 is 13 residues long. CDR3 DNA sequence: TGTGCCAGCAGTGACGGACAGTGGGCTGAAGCTTTCTTT. Its protein is CASSDGQWAEAFF. Full variable domain (rest looked up from reference TRBV25-1 and TRBJ1-1): EADIYQTPRYLVIGTGKKITLECSQTMGHDKMYWYQQDPGMELHLIHYSYGVNSTEKGDLSSESTVSRIRTEHFPLTLESARPSHTSQYLCASSDGQWAEAFFGQGTRLTVV.

The chain is built from TRBV7-2 and TRBJ2-5; no definite D call. The CDR3 has 15 amino acids. Trimming stripped 5 bases from V and 5 bases from J, with 18 bases between. CDR1 and CDR2 from the germline V gene are SGHTA and FQGNSA. This CDR3 is CASSPRTSRTETQYF. CDR3 in DNA: TGTGCCAGCAGCCCGAGAACTTCGAGAACGGAGACCCAGTACTTC.